This T cell receptor (beta chain) was captured in a study of blood T cell repertoires in COVID-19. Study summary: The origin of the acute and convalescent COVID-19 samples was the United States, Italy and Spain. T cells, B-cell-depleted T cells, or PBMCs supplied cDNA or gDNA.

Original analysis: Reference gene primer amplification yielded estimated nucleated cell counts. Measured with immunoSEQ multiplex PCR; TCRdb has only the in-frame clones, and not every one. V, J and clone size reflect that table, while D and trimming were determined from the DNA. The sample has almost 80,000 clones; around 90% are singletons. CDR1 and CDR2 (germline): MGHRA, YSYEKL. CDR3 size: 15 residues. Between the trimmed V and J ends, which lost 0 bases and 2 bases, there was a span of 11 bases. The source material was peripheral blood. The TCR originated in a woman at least 80 years old with acute or convalescent COVID-19. This rearrangement joins TRBV4-1 to TRBJ2-7, with D possibly TRBD2 on 6 matching bases. The CDR3 loop reads CASSQEDGSPYEQYF. CDR3 nucleotide sequence: TGCGCCAGCAGCCAAGAGGACGGGAGTCCCTACGAGCAGTACTTC.